Below are 20 T cell receptor beta chains sequenced from a single sample in a study of cytomegalovirus exposure and HLA in healthy donors. Primers for the PCR totalled 60 Vbeta and 13 Jbeta. Sequenced by immunoSEQ multiplex PCR; TCRdb stores in-frame clones only, minus some. The sample holds about 98,000 clones, about 81% seen once. The sample consisted of PBMCs. These TCRs come from a man in his forties in good health and CMV-seronegative.

This clone came up a few times. This chain links TRBV11-2 with TRBJ1-1; maybe TRBD1 (6 bases). The CDR3 has 12 amino acids. V dropped 5 bases and J dropped 11 bases, with 15 bases sitting between them. The germline gives CDR1 SGHAT, CDR2 FQNNGV. The CDR3 protein is CASSLIQGSAFF. CDR3 nucleotide sequence: TGTGCCAGCAGCCTAATACAGGGATCCGCTTTCTTT.

This chain joins TRBV6-5 and TRBJ2-1, with 13 bases identical to TRBD2. J gave up 11 bases and V 6 bases, and 10 bases lay outside the gene matches. CDR1 is MNHEY and CDR2 is SVGAGI in the germline V gene. CDR3 length equals 15 residues. The CDR3 DNA sequence: TGTGCCAGCAGACTCCCTGGGACTAGCGGGGTAAAGCAGTTCTTC. Residues: CASRLPGTSGVKQFF.

The V and J genes are TRBV30 and TRBJ1-1; D perhaps matches TRBD1 (6 bases). From germline, CDR1 is GTSNPN and CDR2 SVGIG (reference sequence). There are 13 residues in the CDR3. Trimming left V 4 bases short and J 4 bases short, with 13 bases between. CDR3 residues: CAWTGGGGTEAFF. DNA of the CDR3: TGTGCCTGGACCGGGGGGGGCGGCACTGAAGCTTTCTTT.

The CDR3 DNA follows: TGTGCCAGCAGTTTAGGTGGAGGCCACACTGAAGCTTTCTTT. Amino acid sequence: CASSLGGGHTEAFF. The V call is TRBV28, the J call TRBJ1-1; D is undetermined. From germline, CDR1 is MDHEN and CDR2 SYDVKM. Between the trimmed V and J ends, which lost 2 bases and 3 bases, there was a span of 10 bases. This CDR3 region has 14 residues.

This clone has more than one count but fewer than ten. The chain employs TRBV10-3 and TRBJ1-6, with 7 bases matching TRBD1. Germline trimming cut 4 bases from V and 5 bases from J; bases unmatched to any gene: 2. This CDR3 contains 14 residues. Looked up from germline, CDR1 is ENHRY and CDR2 is SYGVKD. The CDR3 here is CAISGTGNNSPLHF. The CDR3 nucleotides are TGTGCCATCAGTGGGACAGGCAATAATTCACCCCTCCACTTT.

V is TRBV9 and J is TRBJ2-1; 13 nucleotides match TRBD2. V shed 2 bases and J 10 bases; nucleotides not matched to a gene: 6. The CDR3 contains 15 residues. The V gene's germline CDR1 is SGDLS and CDR2 YYNGEE. The CDR3 coding sequence is TGTGCCAGCAGCGTGTTAGGACTAGCGGGGGCCGAGCAGTTCTTC. Residues: CASSVLGLAGAEQFF.

This clone turned up a few times. The CDR3, as DNA: TGTGCCAGCAGTGCGGGACAGGGGGTCACAGATACGCAGTATTTT. Protein sequence: CASSAGQGVTDTQYF. The chain couples TRBV6-1 to TRBJ2-3; 11 nucleotides agree with TRBD1. The CDR3 has 15 residues. V lost 4 bases, J lost 2 bases, and 2 bases stayed unmatched. Germline CDR1 MNHNS, CDR2 SASEGT.

This chain joins TRBV6-1 and TRBJ1-2; TRBD1 aligns across 11 bases. J lost 7 bases, V lost 1 base, and 5 bases had no gene match. Germline CDR1 and CDR2: MNHNS and SASEGT. CDR3 length equals 15 residues. The CDR3, as DNA: TGTGCCAGCAGTGAAGTAGCGGGACAGGGGGTTGGCTACACCTTC. This gives the protein CASSEVAGQGVGYTF.

This rearrangement joins TRBV11-3 to TRBJ1-1, with D uncertain. V dropped 4 bases and J dropped 1 base, with 7 bases sitting between them. Germline values: CDR1 SGHNT, CDR2 YENEEA. This CDR3 region has 13 residues. The CDR3 DNA is TGTGCCAGCAGCTCGACACCGAACACTGAAGCTTTCTTT. It encodes CASSSTPNTEAFF.

This chain links TRBV5-1 with TRBJ2-3; 7 bases agree with TRBD1. V gave up 4 bases and J gave up 4 bases; unmatched junction bases: 9. Germline CDR1 SGHRS, CDR2 YFSETQ. This CDR3 is built from 15 residues. The CDR3 DNA follows: TGCGCCAGCAGCACATCCAGGGGGACCTCAGATACGCAGTATTTT. Translated, it gives CASSTSRGTSDTQYF.

This clone was recorded once. The V call is TRBV4-3, the J call TRBJ2-4, with 9 bases aligning to TRBD1. Trimming removed 4 bases from V and 6 bases from J; junction bases left unmatched: 10. Germline V CDR1 and CDR2: LGHNA, YSLEER. The length of the CDR3 is 16 residues. CDR3 nucleotides: TGCGCCAGCAGCCCCTCCGGGACAGGGAGTGGAAACATTCAGTACTTC. This encodes CASSPSGTGSGNIQYF.

This clone was detected a few times. The chain joins TRBV5-1 to TRBJ2-7; D remains ambiguous. CDR1 is SGHRS and CDR2 is YFSETQ in the germline V gene. The CDR3 has 16 amino acids. Trimming took off 0 bases at V and 6 bases at J, with 19 bases between the two ends. The CDR3 here is CASSLGQRNLPCEQYF. The CDR3 nucleotides are TGCGCCAGCAGCTTGGGGCAGCGTAATCTTCCCTGCGAGCAGTACTTC.

There are a few counts of this clone. The V call is TRBV10-1, the J call TRBJ1-3; D not resolved. Germline V gene lookup returns CDR1 WNHNN and CDR2 SYGVQD (reference sequence). V lost 4 bases and J 2 bases, leaving 6 bases between the germline ends. The CDR3 has 13 residues. The CDR3 here is CASSGPTGNTIYF. As DNA, the CDR3 is TGCGCCAGCAGTGGTCCAACTGGAAACACCATATATTTT.

Note on this clone: Its ends do not fully match the called genes, so a read error is possible. This chain connects TRBV2 to TRBJ1-3; D gene ambiguous. There are 16 residues in the CDR3. Germline CDR1 SNHLY, CDR2 FYNNEI. CDR3 region: CASSRMQDYSGNTIYF. CDR3 in DNA: TGTGCAAGCAGCAGAATGCAGGATTACTCTGGAAACACCATATATTTT.

The chain carries TRBV2 and TRBJ2-5; D call uncertain. This CDR3 spans 11 amino acids. The V gene lost 5 bases and the J gene lost 2 bases, with 3 bases spanning the gap. Germline V gene data show CDR1 as SNHLY and CDR2 as FYNNEI. As DNA, the CDR3 is TGTGCCAGCAGTCCACAAGAGACCCAGTACTTC. Protein sequence: CASSPQETQYF.

This rearrangement joins TRBV7-8 to TRBJ2-5, with 11 bases aligning to TRBD1. Germline loops: CDR1 SGHVS, CDR2 FQNEAQ. The length of the CDR3 is 20 residues. J gave up 4 bases and V 7 bases, and 23 bases lay outside the gene matches. CDR3 residues: CASTDLVGLTLGTGGETQYF. In DNA, the CDR3 is TGTGCCAGCACCGACTTGGTGGGTCTTACCCTTGGGACAGGGGGAGAGACCCAGTACTTC.

This clone came up once. This sequence joins TRBV7-9 and TRBJ2-1; D gene ambiguous. Germline V gene sequence: CDR1 SEHNR, CDR2 FQNEAQ (reference sequence). The V end was cut by 0 bases, the J end by 9 bases, with 12 bases between. The CDR3 runs to 14 residues. Here the CDR3 reads CASSLASGPGEQFF. CDR3 coding DNA: TGTGCCAGCAGCTTAGCGTCTGGTCCCGGTGAGCAGTTCTTC. Full variable domain (missing parts from reference TRBV7-9 and TRBJ2-1): DTGVSQNPRHKITKRGQNVTFRCDPISEHNRLYWYRQTLGQGPEFLTYFQNEAQLEKSRLLSDRFSAERPKGSFSTLEIQRTEQGDSAMYLCASSLASGPGEQFFGPGTRLTVL.

The chain combines TRBV29-1 with TRBJ1-5, with 7 bases lining up with TRBD1. With V trimmed by 6 bases and J by 4 bases, 6 bases remained unmatched. Germline V CDR1 and CDR2: SQVTM, ANQGSEA. The CDR3 is made up of 13 amino acids. The CDR3 DNA sequence: TGCAGCGTAGGGACAGTAAAAAATCAGCCCCAGCATTTT. Translation gives CSVGTVKNQPQHF.

The chain uses TRBV2 and TRBJ2-1; the match to TRBD2 covers 13 bases. CDR3 size: 16 residues. Trimming cost V 7 bases and J 6 bases; bases outside gene matches: 9. Per germline, CDR1 SNHLY and CDR2 FYNNEI. CDR3 bases: TGTGCCAGCACTTCGACTAGCGGGGGGCGACCCAATGAGCAGTTCTTC. Protein: CASTSTSGGRPNEQFF.

The rearrangement joins TRBV19 to TRBJ1-5; unclear D gene. The CDR3 has 14 amino acids. V gave up 6 bases and J gave up 4 bases, with 13 bases separating them. Germline-derived CDR1 and CDR2 are LNHDA and SQIVND (reference sequence). The CDR3 DNA is TGTGCCAGTAGCCTCGGACTTACGAATCAGCCCCAGCATTTT. Amino acids: CASSLGLTNQPQHF. The variable domain in full, with the rest retrieved from reference TRBV19 and TRBJ1-5, is DGGITQSPKYLFRKEGQNVTLSCEQNLNHDAMYWYRQDPGQGLRLIYYSQIVNDFQKGDIAEGYSVSREKKESFPLTVTSAQKNPTAFYLCASSLGLTNQPQHFGDGTRLSIL.